A single sample gave rise to the 7 T cell receptor beta chains below, sequenced in a study of chemoradiotherapy in HPV16-positive cancers. The assay was immunoSEQ multiplex PCR, and TCRdb's table has in-frame clones only and misses some. The table includes approximately 12,000 clones, 88% detected once. The sequenced sample was blood, obtained from a patient who underwent chemoradiotherapy. The source is a human donor with HPV-associated anogenital cancer.

This clone was picked up a small number of times. The rearrangement joins TRBV13 to TRBJ1-2; D gene uncertain. The V end was cut by 10 bases, the J end by 6 bases, with 12 bases between. Germline loops: CDR1 PRHDT, CDR2 FYEKMQ (reference sequence). This CDR3 has 11 residues. The CDR3, as DNA: TGTGCCACCCCAAAGGCGGATGGCTACACCTTC. It codes for CATPKADGYTF. The full variable domain, in which reference TRBV13 and TRBJ1-2 provide the parts outside the CDR3, is AAGVIQSPRHLIKEKRETATLKCYPIPRHDTVYWYQQGPGQDPQFLISFYEKMQSDKGSIPDRFSAQQFSDYHSELNMSSLELGDSALYFCATPKADGYTFGSGTRLTVV.

This chain connects TRBV6-4 to TRBJ1-5; D remains unclear. The germline V and J ends were trimmed by 6 bases and 5 bases, with 14 bases remaining between them. Per the germline V gene, CDR1 is MRHNA and CDR2 is SNTAGT. The length of the CDR3 is 14 residues. The CDR3 is CASRVGVIDQPQHF. CDR3 bases: TGTGCCAGCAGGGTGGGAGTAATAGATCAGCCCCAGCATTTT.

The rearrangement joins TRBV5-1 to TRBJ2-3; perhaps TRBD1 as D (5 bases). Trimming pared 2 bases from V and 6 bases from J, leaving 10 bases between. This CDR3 has 13 amino acids. Germline V CDR1 and CDR2: SGHRS, YFSETQ. CDR3 DNA: TGCGCCAGCAGCTTCCTGGGGCCGGATACGCAGTATTTT. This codes for CASSFLGPDTQYF.

V usage is TRBV6-6 and J usage is TRBJ2-1; D unresolved. Germline lookup yields CDR1 MNHNY and CDR2 SVGAGI (reference sequence). V dropped 2 bases and J dropped 5 bases, with 13 bases sitting between them. The CDR3 is 15 amino acids. CDR3 loop: CASSYGPALDNEQFF. CDR3 coding DNA: TGTGCCAGCAGTTACGGGCCAGCGTTAGACAATGAGCAGTTCTTC.

V is TRBV19 and J is TRBJ2-7; D unclear. Germline V gene data show CDR1 as LNHDA and CDR2 as SQIVND (reference sequence). Trimming stripped 6 bases from V and 0 bases from J, with 9 bases between. The CDR3 loop spans 13 amino acids. The CDR3 sequence is CASSAGSSYEQYF. The CDR3 DNA reads as TGTGCCAGTAGCGCAGGAAGCTCCTACGAGCAGTACTTC.

The chain links TRBV13 to TRBJ2-2; D tentatively reads TRBD1 or TRBD2 (5 bases each). The CDR3 extends over 16 amino acids. Trimming cost V 4 bases and J 0 bases, with 12 bases left between them. Germline values: CDR1 PRHDT, CDR2 FYEKMQ (reference sequence). CDR3 DNA: TGTGCCAGCAGCTACCGGGGACCAGCGAACACCGGGGAGCTGTTTTTT. Translated, it gives CASSYRGPANTGELFF.

V and J are TRBV5-4 and TRBJ2-3; tentatively, D is TRBD2 (5 bases). V lost 4 bases to trimming and J lost 0 bases, with 9 bases between them. Per the germline V gene, CDR1 is SGHNT and CDR2 is YYREEE (reference sequence). The CDR3 sequence is 14 residues long. This CDR3 is CASSLRASTDTQYF. The DNA of the CDR3 is TGTGCCAGCAGCCTGCGGGCTAGCACAGATACGCAGTATTTT.